The rows below give T cell receptor beta chains drawn from one sample of a study of technical replicates of blood from a handful of donors. Profiled with immunoSEQ multiplex PCR; TCRdb holds only in-frame clones, not every one. Of about 53,000 clones listed, roughly 86% are singletons. The sample comprised PBMCs. These receptors were obtained from a human donor in good health. Some clones in this sample may be carry-over from other donors' samples. The CDR3 runs from the conserved cysteine through the conserved F or W. The order of the fields is V gene, CDR3 length, clone size, J gene, D gene, CDR3 protein, CDR3 DNA. A D gene is named only where the DNA matches it firmly. Size tells how often a clone was seen (once, few, many) or the class of an expanded clone, and some rows leave it out.

>TRBV7-9|15|-|TRBJ1-6|-
CASSRSNSINSPLHF
TGTGCCAGCAGCCGGAGCAATTCCATAAATTCACCCCTCCACTTT
>TRBV5-1|17|-|TRBJ1-4|-
CASSEPTSGTLPEKLFF
TGCGCCAGCAGCGAACCGACGAGTGGGACACTACCCGAAAAACTGTTTTTT
>TRBV30|14|-|TRBJ1-5|TRBD1
CAWRATGGSQPQHF
TGTGCCTGGAGAGCGACAGGGGGTTCTCAGCCCCAGCATTTT
>TRBV9|16|once|TRBJ2-1|-
CASSVEIAPVGGEQFF
TGTGCCAGCAGCGTCGAAATAGCCCCCGTTGGAGGTGAGCAGTTCTTC
>TRBV2|14|-|TRBJ2-3|-
CASMARVGTDTQYF
TGTGCCAGCATGGCCAGGGTCGGCACAGATACGCAGTATTTT
>TRBV7-9|13|-|TRBJ2-2|-
CASSPVNTGELFF
TGTGCCAGCAGCCCGGTCAACACCGGGGAGCTGTTTTTT
>TRBV19|15|once|TRBJ2-7|TRBD2
CASSKNLAGAYEQYF
TGTGCCAGTAGTAAGAACCTAGCGGGGGCTTACGAGCAGTACTTC
>TRBV5-6|14|-|TRBJ1-1|TRBD1
CASSTGDPNTEAFF
TGTGCCAGCAGCACAGGGGATCCGAACACTGAAGCTTTCTTT
>TRBV20-1|11|-|TRBJ1-3|-
CSANLGNTIYF
TGCAGTGCTAATCTGGGAAACACCATATATTTT
>TRBV7-7|13|-|TRBJ2-1|-
CASSFGLDNEQFF
TGTGCCAGCAGCTTCGGACTCGACAATGAGCAGTTCTTC
>TRBV15|13|-|TRBJ2-3|-
CATSRDDLGTQYF
TGTGCCACCAGCAGAGATGACTTAGGTACGCAGTATTTT
>TRBV20-1|11|few|TRBJ2-7|-
CSARGGAEQYF
TGCAGTGCTAGGGGCGGGGCCGAGCAGTACTTC
>TRBV7-9|15|-|TRBJ2-1|TRBD1
CASSLEIGGWNEQFF
TGTGCCAGCAGCTTAGAAATAGGGGGCTGGAATGAGCAGTTCTTC
>TRBV6-6|11|-|TRBJ2-2|-
CASKGAGELFF
TGTGCCAGCAAGGGGGCCGGGGAGCTGTTTTTT
>TRBV6-4|16|-|TRBJ2-3|TRBD2
CASSEGSGGSTDTQYF
TGTGCCAGCAGTGAAGGTAGCGGGGGTAGCACAGATACGCAGTATTTT
>TRBV5-1|15|-|TRBJ1-1|-
CASSPGVGGTTEAFF
TGCGCCAGCAGCCCGGGGGTCGGGGGTACCACTGAAGCTTTCTTT
>TRBV29-1|14|-|TRBJ1-1|TRBD1
CSAMTGTVYTEAFF
TGCAGCGCCATGACAGGGACAGTGTACACTGAAGCTTTCTTT
>TRBV4-3|15|-|TRBJ1-6|-
CASSQDLTGFSPLHF
TGCGCCAGCAGCCAAGATTTAACAGGGTTTTCACCCCTCCACTTT
>TRBV7-2|14|-|TRBJ1-2|TRBD1
CASSPRQGGDGYTF
TGTGCCAGCAGCCCGAGACAGGGGGGGGATGGCTACACCTTC
>TRBV2|18|-|TRBJ2-1|TRBD2
CASSETTSGRSVLGEQFF
TGTGCCAGCAGTGAAACGACTAGCGGGAGGTCCGTTCTGGGTGAGCAGTTCTTC
>TRBV2|13|-|TRBJ1-5|-
CASSEVGRQPQHF
TGTGCCAGCAGTGAAGTGGGGCGGCAGCCCCAGCATTTT
>TRBV5-6|12|-|TRBJ2-7|TRBD2
CASSPWGGEQYF
TGTGCCAGCAGCCCCTGGGGGGGCGAGCAGTACTTC
>TRBV7-9|15|-|TRBJ1-4|TRBD1
CASSLGQGGNEKLFF
TGTGCCAGCAGCTTGGGACAGGGTGGTAATGAAAAACTGTTTTTT
>TRBV6-5|15|few|TRBJ1-1|-
CASSYSINRAGEAFF
TGTGCCAGCAGTTACTCGATTAACAGGGCTGGTGAAGCTTTCTTT
>TRBV5-4|15|-|TRBJ2-5|TRBD2
CASSLSAGVQETQYF
TGTGCCAGCAGCTTGTCAGCGGGGGTTCAAGAGACCCAGTACTTC
>TRBV4-3|15|-|TRBJ1-2|-
CASSQDFGLNYGYTF
TGCGCCAGCAGCCAAGATTTTGGCCTTAACTATGGCTACACCTTC
>TRBV5-1|15|-|TRBJ1-2|TRBD1
CASSLGGQGAYGYTF
TGCGCCAGCAGCTTGGGGGGACAGGGAGCCTATGGCTACACCTTC
>TRBV6-5|16|-|TRBJ2-1|TRBD2
CASSFSGRSSYSEQFF
TGTGCCAGCAGTTTTAGCGGGAGGAGCTCCTACAGTGAGCAGTTCTTC
>TRBV27|13|once|TRBJ1-5|-
CASSLSGVQPQHF
TGTGCCAGCAGTTTATCAGGGGTTCAGCCCCAGCATTTT
>TRBV5-1|15|few|TRBJ2-2|-
CASSPGHRNTGELFF
TGCGCCAGCAGCCCCGGACACCGGAACACCGGGGAGCTGTTTTTT
>TRBV5-4|13|-|TRBJ1-2|-
CASSLDRVYGYTF
TGTGCCAGCAGCTTGGACAGGGTATATGGCTACACCTTC
>TRBV6-6|12|-|TRBJ2-3|-
CASSPREDTQYF
TGTGCCAGCAGCCCGAGGGAAGATACGCAGTATTTT
>TRBV6-4|15|-|TRBJ2-1|TRBD2
CASSNSGGDYNEQFF
TGTGCCAGCAGTAATAGCGGGGGAGACTACAATGAGCAGTTCTTC
>TRBV19|15|-|TRBJ1-2|-
CASSMLAGQMDGYTF
TGTGCCAGTAGTATGTTGGCGGGTCAGATGGATGGCTACACCTTC
>TRBV7-2|13|-|TRBJ2-4|TRBD1
CASSAGTVNIQYF
TGTGCCAGCAGCGCCGGGACAGTAAACATTCAGTACTTC
>TRBV7-6|16|-|TRBJ2-2|-
CASSQWESPNTGELFF
TGTGCCAGCAGCCAGTGGGAGAGTCCGAACACCGGGGAGCTGTTTTTT
>TRBV4-2|15|-|TRBJ2-2|TRBD1
CASSQATGEAGELFF
TGTGCCAGCAGCCAGGCTACAGGGGAAGCCGGGGAGCTGTTTTTT
>TRBV7-9|17|-|TRBJ2-5|TRBD2
CASTPPAGATLGETQYF
TGTGCCAGCACTCCTCCCGCGGGAGCGACTCTGGGGGAGACCCAGTACTTC
>TRBV7-2|18|few|TRBJ2-5|-
CASSSPVVGAILEETQYF
TGTGCCAGCAGCTCCCCGGTGGTGGGAGCCATTTTAGAAGAGACCCAGTACTTC
>TRBV6-4|17|-|TRBJ1-5|TRBD1
CASSARQKQGQDQPQHF
TGTGCCAGCAGTGCCCGGCAAAAACAGGGGCAAGATCAGCCCCAGCATTTT
>TRBV19|12|-|TRBJ2-1|-
CASSVRVNEQFF
TGTGCCAGTAGTGTACGGGTAAATGAGCAGTTCTTC
>TRBV19|13|-|TRBJ1-2|TRBD1
CASSTGQGYGYTF
TGTGCCAGTAGTACCGGACAGGGCTATGGCTACACCTTC
>TRBV30|15|-|TRBJ2-1|TRBD2
CAWSRGLAGLNEQFF
TGTGCCTGGAGTAGGGGACTAGCGGGACTCAATGAGCAGTTCTTC
>TRBV6-1|11|-|TRBJ1-3|-
CASQERNTIYF
TGTGCCAGCCAAGAGAGGAACACCATATATTTT
>TRBV29-1|13|-|TRBJ2-5|TRBD2
CSADPGLEETQYF
TGCAGCGCTGATCCGGGACTAGAAGAGACCCAGTACTTC
>TRBV19|15|-|TRBJ1-4|TRBD1
CASSSGTANNEKLFF
TGTGCCAGTAGTTCGGGGACAGCGAATAATGAAAAACTGTTTTTT
>TRBV7-7|13|once|TRBJ1-5|TRBD1
CASSAGTDQPQHF
TGTGCCAGCAGCGCAGGGACAGATCAGCCCCAGCATTTT
>TRBV2|14|-|TRBJ2-1|-
CASSEDAASGEQFF
TGTGCCAGCAGTGAAGACGCCGCCTCGGGTGAGCAGTTCTTC
>TRBV11-3|16|-|TRBJ2-2|TRBD2
CASSNRGGGNTGELFF
TGTGCCAGCAGTAACCGCGGGGGGGGGAACACCGGGGAGCTGTTTTTT
>TRBV7-8|13|-|TRBJ1-2|-
CASSLRSTYGYTF
TGTGCCAGCAGCTTGCGGTCAACCTATGGCTACACCTTC
>TRBV2|14|-|TRBJ1-1|-
CASSDQSWGAEAFF
TGTGCCAGCAGTGATCAGTCGTGGGGGGCTGAAGCTTTCTTT
>TRBV4-3|15|-|TRBJ2-7|-
CASSQRWRPGEEQYF
TGCGCCAGCAGCCAAAGGTGGCGGCCTGGGGAGGAGCAGTACTTC
>TRBV14|15|-|TRBJ1-2|TRBD1
CASSPPGQGHYGYTF
TGTGCCAGCAGTCCACCTGGACAGGGCCACTATGGCTACACCTTC
>TRBV7-2|16|-|TRBJ1-5|-
CASSFHSSGNNQPQHF
TGTGCCAGCAGCTTTCATTCGTCAGGGAATAATCAGCCCCAGCATTTT
>TRBV6-5|16|-|TRBJ2-4|-
CASSYSGGPGKNIQYF
TGTGCCAGCAGTTACTCCGGAGGGCCGGGCAAAAACATTCAGTACTTC